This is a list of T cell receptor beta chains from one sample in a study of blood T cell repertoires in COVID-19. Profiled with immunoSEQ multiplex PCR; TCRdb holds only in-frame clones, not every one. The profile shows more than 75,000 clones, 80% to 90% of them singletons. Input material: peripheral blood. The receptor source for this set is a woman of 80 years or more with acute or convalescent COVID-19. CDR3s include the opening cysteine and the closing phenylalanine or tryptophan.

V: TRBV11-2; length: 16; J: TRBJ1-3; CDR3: CASSHRTGGSGNTIYF
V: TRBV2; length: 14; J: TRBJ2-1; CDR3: CASSASILAPEQFF
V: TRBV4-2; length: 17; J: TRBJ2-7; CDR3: CASSQSALGTGVHEQYF
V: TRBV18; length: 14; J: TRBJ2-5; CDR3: CASSPTRLEETQYF
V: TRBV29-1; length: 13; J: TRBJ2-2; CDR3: CSVGSGITGELFF
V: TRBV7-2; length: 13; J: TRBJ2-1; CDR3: CASSSPSGDEQFF
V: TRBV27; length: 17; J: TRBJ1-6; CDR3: CASRSRTVSSYNSPLHF
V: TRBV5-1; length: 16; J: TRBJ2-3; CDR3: CASSTGTSIYTDTQYF
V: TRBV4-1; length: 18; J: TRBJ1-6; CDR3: CASSQDPHNRGMNSPLHF
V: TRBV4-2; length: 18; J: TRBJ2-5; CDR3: CASSQDGRGGTGAETQYF
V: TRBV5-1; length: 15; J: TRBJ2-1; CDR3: CASSADGRGHNEQFF
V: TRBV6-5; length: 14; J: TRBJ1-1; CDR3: CASNPRQGALEAFF
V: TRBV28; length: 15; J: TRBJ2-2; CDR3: CASSSPGGGTGELFF
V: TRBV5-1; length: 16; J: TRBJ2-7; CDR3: CASSPRVALSSYEQYF
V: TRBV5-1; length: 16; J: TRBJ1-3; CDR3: CASSFTPRLSGNTIYF
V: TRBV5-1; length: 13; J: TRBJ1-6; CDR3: CASSRQDNSPLHF
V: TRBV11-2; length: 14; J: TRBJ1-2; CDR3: CASSSYDRLYGYTF
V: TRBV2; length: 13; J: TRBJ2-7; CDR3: CASILIREGGQYF
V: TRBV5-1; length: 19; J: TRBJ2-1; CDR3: CASSRGTRDTLSSYNEQFF
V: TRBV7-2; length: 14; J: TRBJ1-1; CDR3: CASSLQTGGTEAFF
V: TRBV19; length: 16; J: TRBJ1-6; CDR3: CASSVTSGTGNSPLHF
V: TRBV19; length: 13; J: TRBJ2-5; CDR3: CASSARDRETQYF
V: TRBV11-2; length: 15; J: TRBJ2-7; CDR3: CASSPRQGIVYEQYF
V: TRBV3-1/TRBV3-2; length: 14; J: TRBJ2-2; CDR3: CASSQQGTGGELFF